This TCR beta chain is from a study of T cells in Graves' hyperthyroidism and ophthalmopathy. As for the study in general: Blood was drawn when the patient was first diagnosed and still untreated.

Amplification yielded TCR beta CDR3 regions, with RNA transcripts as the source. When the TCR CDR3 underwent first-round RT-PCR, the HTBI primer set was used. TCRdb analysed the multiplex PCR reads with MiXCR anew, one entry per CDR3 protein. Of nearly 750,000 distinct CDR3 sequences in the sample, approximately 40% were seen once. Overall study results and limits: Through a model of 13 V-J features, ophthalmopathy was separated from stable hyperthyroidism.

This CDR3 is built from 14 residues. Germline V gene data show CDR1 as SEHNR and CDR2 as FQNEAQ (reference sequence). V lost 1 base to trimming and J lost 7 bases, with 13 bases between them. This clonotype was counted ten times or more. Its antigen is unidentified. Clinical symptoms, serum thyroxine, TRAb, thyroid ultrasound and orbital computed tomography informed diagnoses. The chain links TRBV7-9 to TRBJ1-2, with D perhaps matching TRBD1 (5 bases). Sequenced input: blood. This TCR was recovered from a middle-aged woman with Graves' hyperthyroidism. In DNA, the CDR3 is TGTGCCAGCAGCTTAGTGCAAGGGGCGACTGGCTACACCTTC. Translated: CASSLVQGATGYTF.